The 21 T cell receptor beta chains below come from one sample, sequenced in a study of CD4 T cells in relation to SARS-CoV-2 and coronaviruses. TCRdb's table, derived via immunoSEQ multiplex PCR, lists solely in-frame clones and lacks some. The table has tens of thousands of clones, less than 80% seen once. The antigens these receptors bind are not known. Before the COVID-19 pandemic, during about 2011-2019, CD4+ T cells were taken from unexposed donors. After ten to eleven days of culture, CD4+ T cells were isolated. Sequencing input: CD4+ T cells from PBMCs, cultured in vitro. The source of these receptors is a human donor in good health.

DNA of the CDR3: TGCGCCAGCAGCCAAGATGTTGGCGGGCCGACCTACGAGCAGTACTTC. Residues: CASSQDVGGPTYEQYF. V gene TRBV4-3 combines with J gene TRBJ2-7; possibly TRBD2 for D (5 bases). The CDR3 is made up of 16 amino acids. CDR1 LGHNA and CDR2 YSLEER come from the germline V gene. Trimming took 0 bases from V and 2 from J, leaving 14 bases between them.

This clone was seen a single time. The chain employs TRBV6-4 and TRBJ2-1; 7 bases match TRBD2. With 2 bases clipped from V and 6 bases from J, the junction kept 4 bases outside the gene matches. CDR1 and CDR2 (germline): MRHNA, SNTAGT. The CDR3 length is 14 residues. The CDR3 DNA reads TGTGCCAGCAGTGACGTAGCGGGTGCCAATGAGCAGTTCTTC. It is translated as CASSDVAGANEQFF.

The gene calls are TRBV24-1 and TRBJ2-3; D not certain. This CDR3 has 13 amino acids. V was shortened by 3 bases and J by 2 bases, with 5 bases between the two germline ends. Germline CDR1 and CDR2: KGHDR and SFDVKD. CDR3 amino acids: CATSDASTDTQYF. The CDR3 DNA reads TGTGCCACCAGTGATGCGTCCACAGATACGCAGTATTTT.

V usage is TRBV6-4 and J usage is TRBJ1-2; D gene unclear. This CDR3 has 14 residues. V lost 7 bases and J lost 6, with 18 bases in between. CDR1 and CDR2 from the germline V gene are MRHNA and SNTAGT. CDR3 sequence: CASKYSHKSDGYTF. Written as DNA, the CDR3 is TGTGCCAGCAAATATTCCCACAAGTCGGATGGCTACACCTTC.

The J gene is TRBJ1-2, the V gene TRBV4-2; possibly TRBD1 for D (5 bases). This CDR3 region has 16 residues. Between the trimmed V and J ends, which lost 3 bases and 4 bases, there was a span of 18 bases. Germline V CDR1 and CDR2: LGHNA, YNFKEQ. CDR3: CASSQPISTGPYGYTF. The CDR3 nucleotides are TGTGCCAGCAGCCAGCCTATAAGTACAGGACCCTATGGCTACACCTTC.

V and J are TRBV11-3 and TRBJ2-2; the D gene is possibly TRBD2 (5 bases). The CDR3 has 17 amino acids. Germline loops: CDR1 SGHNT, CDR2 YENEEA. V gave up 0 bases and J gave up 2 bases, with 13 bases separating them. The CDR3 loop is CASSLDLVRDNTGELFF. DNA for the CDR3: TGTGCCAGCAGCTTAGATTTGGTTCGGGATAACACCGGGGAGCTGTTTTTT.

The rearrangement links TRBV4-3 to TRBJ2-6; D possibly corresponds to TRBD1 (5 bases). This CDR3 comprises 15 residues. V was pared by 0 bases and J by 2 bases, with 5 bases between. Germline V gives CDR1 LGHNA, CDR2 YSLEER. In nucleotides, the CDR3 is TGCGCCAGCAGCCAAGAAGGGGCTGGGGCCAACGTCCTGACTTTC. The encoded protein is CASSQEGAGANVLTF.

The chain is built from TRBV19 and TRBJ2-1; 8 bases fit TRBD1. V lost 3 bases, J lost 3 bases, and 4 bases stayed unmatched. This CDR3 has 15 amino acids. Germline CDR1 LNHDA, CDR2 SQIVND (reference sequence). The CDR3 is CASSIDRGGYNEQFF. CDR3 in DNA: TGTGCCAGTAGTATTGACAGGGGAGGCTACAATGAGCAGTTCTTC.

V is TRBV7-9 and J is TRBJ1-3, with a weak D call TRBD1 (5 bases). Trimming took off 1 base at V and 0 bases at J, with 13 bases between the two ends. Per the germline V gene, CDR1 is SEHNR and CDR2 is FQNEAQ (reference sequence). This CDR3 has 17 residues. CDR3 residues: CASSLGDASNSGNTIYF. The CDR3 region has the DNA TGTGCCAGCAGCTTAGGGGACGCCAGCAACTCTGGAAACACCATATATTTT.

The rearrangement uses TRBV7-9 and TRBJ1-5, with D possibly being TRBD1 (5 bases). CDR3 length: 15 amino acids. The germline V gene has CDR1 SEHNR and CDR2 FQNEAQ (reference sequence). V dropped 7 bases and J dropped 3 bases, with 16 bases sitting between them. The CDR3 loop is CASTFGGDFNQPQHF. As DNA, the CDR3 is TGTGCCAGCACCTTTGGGGGGGATTTCAATCAGCCCCAGCATTTT.

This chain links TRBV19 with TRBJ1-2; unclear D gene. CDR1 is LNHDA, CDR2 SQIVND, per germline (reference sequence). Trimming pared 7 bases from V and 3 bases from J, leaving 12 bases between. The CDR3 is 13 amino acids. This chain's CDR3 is CASTEGSDYGYTF. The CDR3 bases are TGTGCCAGTACCGAGGGAAGTGACTATGGCTACACCTTC.

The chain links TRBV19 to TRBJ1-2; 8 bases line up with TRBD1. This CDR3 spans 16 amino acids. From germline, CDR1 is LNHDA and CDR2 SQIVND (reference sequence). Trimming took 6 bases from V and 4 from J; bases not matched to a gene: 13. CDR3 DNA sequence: TGTGCCAGTAGCGACCCCGGGACAGGAGCCTTCTATGGCTACACCTTC. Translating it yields CASSDPGTGAFYGYTF.

The CDR3: CASSEGGTEAFF. The CDR3 DNA reads as TGCGCCAGCAGTGAGGGGGGCACTGAAGCTTTCTTT. This chain uses TRBV10-1 with TRBJ1-1; TRBD1 might be the D (5 bases). The V and J ends lost 2 bases and 4 bases respectively, with 5 bases between them. The CDR3 is 12 residues long. Germline V gene sequence: CDR1 WNHNN, CDR2 SYGVQD (reference sequence).

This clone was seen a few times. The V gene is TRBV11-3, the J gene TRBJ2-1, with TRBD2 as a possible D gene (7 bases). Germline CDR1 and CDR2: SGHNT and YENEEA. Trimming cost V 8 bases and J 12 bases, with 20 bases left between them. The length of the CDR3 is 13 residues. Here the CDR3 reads CASAGAGGMRQFF. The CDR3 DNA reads TGTGCCAGCGCGGGGGCCGGGGGGATGCGGCAGTTCTTC. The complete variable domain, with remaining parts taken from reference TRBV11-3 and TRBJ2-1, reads EAGVVQSPRYKIIEKKQPVAFWCNPISGHNTLYWYLQNLGQGPELLIRYENEEAVDDSQLPKDRFSAERLKGVDSTLKIQPAELGDSAVYLCASAGAGGMRQFFGPGTRLTVL.

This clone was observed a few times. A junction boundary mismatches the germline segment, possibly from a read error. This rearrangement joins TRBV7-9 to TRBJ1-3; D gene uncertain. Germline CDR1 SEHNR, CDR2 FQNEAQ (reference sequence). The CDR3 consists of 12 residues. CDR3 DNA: TGTGCCAGCAGCTTACCTTCCCCACCACGCATTTTT. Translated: CASSLPSPPRIF.

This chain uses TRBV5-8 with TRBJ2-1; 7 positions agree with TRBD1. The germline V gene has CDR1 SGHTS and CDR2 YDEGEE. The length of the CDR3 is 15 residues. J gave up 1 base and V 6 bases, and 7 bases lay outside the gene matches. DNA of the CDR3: TGTGCCAGCACCATCAGGGGGACGTCCTACAATGAGCAGTTCTTC. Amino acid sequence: CASTIRGTSYNEQFF.

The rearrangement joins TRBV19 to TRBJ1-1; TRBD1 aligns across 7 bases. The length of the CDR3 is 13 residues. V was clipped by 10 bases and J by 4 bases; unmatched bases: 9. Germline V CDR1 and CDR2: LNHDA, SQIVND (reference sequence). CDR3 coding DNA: TGTGCCACCTCCGATGACAGGGTCACTGAAGCTTTCTTT. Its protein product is CATSDDRVTEAFF.

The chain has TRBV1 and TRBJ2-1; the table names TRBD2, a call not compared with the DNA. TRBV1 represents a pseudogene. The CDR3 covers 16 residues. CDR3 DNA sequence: TGCACCAGCAGCCAAGGAGCGTCTAGCGTGGACAATGAGCAGTTCTTC. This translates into CTSSQGASSVDNEQFF.

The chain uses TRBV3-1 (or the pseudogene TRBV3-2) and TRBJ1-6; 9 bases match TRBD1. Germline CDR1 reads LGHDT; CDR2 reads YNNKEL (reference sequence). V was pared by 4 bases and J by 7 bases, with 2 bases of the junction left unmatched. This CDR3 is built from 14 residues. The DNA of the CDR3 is TGTGCCAGCAGCCGGGGACAGGGAAATTCACCCCTCCACTTT. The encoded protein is CASSRGQGNSPLHF.

The CDR3 spells CAFYSGRGTGELFF. CDR3 DNA: TGTGCCTTCTATAGCGGGAGAGGGACCGGGGAGCTGTTTTTT. The J gene is TRBJ2-2, the V gene TRBV30; the match to TRBD2 covers 9 bases. Trimming at V came to 7 bases and at J to 5 bases, leaving 8 bases not matched to a gene. Looked up from germline, CDR1 is GTSNPN and CDR2 is SVGIG (reference sequence). The CDR3 totals 14 residues.

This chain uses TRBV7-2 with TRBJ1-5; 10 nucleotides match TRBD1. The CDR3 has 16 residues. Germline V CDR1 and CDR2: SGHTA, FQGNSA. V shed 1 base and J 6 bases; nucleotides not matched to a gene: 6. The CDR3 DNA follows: TGTGCCAGCAGCTTAGGGGGCGGGACAGGGGCTCAGCCCCAGCATTTT. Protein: CASSLGGGTGAQPQHF.